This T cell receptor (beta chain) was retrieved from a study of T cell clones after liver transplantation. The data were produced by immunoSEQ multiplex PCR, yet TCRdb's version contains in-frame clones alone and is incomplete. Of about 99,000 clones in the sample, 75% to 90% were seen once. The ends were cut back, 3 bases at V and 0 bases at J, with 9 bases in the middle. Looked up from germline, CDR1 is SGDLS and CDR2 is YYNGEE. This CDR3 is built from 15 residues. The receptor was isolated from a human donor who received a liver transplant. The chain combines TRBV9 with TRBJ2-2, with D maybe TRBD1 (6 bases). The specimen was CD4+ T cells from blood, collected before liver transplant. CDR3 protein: CASSAGTPNTGELFF. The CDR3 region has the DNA TGTGCCAGCAGCGCCGGGACACCGAACACCGGGGAGCTGTTTTTT.